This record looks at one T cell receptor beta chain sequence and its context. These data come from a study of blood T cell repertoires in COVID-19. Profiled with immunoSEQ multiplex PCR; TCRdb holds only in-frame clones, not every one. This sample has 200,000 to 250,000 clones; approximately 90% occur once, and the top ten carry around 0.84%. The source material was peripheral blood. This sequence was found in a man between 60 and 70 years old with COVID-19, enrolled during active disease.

CDR3 sequence: CASSPRMDGGKRYTDTQYF. The CDR3, as DNA: TGTGCCAGCAGCCCAAGAATGGACGGGGGGAAACGATACACAGATACGCAGTATTTT. The V gene is TRBV27, the J gene TRBJ2-3; the match to TRBD2 covers 7 bases. Per the germline V gene, CDR1 is MNHEY and CDR2 is SMNVEV (reference sequence). The trim removed 6 bases at V and 2 bases at J, leaving 20 bases unmatched. The CDR3 is 19 residues long.